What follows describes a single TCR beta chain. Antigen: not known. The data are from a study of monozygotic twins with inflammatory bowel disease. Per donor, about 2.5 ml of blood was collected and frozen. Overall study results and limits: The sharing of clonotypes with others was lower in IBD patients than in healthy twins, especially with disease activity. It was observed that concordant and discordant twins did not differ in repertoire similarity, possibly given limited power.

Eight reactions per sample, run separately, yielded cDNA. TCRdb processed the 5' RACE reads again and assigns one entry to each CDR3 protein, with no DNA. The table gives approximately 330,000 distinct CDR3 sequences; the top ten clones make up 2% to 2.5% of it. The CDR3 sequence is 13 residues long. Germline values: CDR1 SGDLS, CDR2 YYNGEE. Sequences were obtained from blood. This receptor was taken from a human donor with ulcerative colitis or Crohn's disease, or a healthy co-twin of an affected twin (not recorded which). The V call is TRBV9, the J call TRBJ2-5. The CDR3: CASSETISETQYF.